The 21 T cell receptor beta chains below all came from one sample that was sequenced in a study of T cell responses to AZD1222 COVID-19 vaccine. Here immunoSEQ multiplex PCR was the method, and the copy in TCRdb shows in-frame clones only, minus some. The repertoire includes roughly 120,000 clones, around 88% of them detected once, and 6.5% sits in the top ten. Sequenced here: peripheral blood, sampled 28 days after the second AZD1222 dose. The source is an adult who received the AZD1222 COVID-19 vaccine.

J is TRBJ2-3 and V is TRBV7-2; D gene ambiguous. This CDR3 comprises 12 residues. Germline CDR1 reads SGHTA; CDR2 reads FQGNSA. Between the trimmed V and J ends, which lost 2 bases and 6 bases, there was a span of 6 bases. CDR3 in DNA: TGTGCCAGCAGCTTAAACTGGGATACGCAGTATTTT. Its translation is CASSLNWDTQYF.

The chain has TRBV6-6 and TRBJ1-5, with unresolved D. The CDR3 spans 16 residues. The germline gives CDR1 MNHNY, CDR2 SVGAGI (reference sequence). With 0 bases removed from V and 1 base from J, the gap between germline ends came to 10 bases. The CDR3 loop reads CASSYSTRNSNQPQHF. In nucleotides, the CDR3 is TGTGCCAGCAGTTACTCGACACGGAACAGCAATCAGCCCCAGCATTTT.

V and J are TRBV28 and TRBJ1-1; D is undetermined. Germline V gives CDR1 MDHEN, CDR2 SYDVKM. Trimming shortened V by 7 bases and J by 1 base, and 13 bases separated the two germline ends. The CDR3 totals 14 residues. CDR3 residues: CASINGPGNTEAFF. CDR3 in DNA: TGTGCCAGCATTAACGGTCCGGGGAACACTGAAGCTTTCTTT.

This sequence joins TRBV24-1 and TRBJ1-2, with D possibly being TRBD1 (6 bases). V was trimmed by 4 bases and J by 5 bases, leaving 10 bases between them. The CDR3 is made up of 13 amino acids. Germline V CDR1 and CDR2: KGHDR, SFDVKD. In DNA form, the CDR3 reads TGTGCCACCAGTGACACAGGGTATTATGGCTACACCTTC. This encodes CATSDTGYYGYTF.

The J gene is TRBJ1-3, the V gene TRBV7-9; D ambiguous. In germline, CDR1 is SEHNR, CDR2 FQNEAQ (reference sequence). This CDR3 contains 13 residues. V lost 5 bases and J lost 4, with 9 bases in between. CDR3 coding DNA: TGTGCCAGCAGCGCGAGTGGGGGAAACACCATATATTTT. It codes for CASSASGGNTIYF.

V gene TRBV7-2 combines with J gene TRBJ1-5; unclear D gene. This CDR3 has 13 residues. Trimming removed 4 bases from V and 7 bases from J, with 11 bases in between. Looked up from germline, CDR1 is SGHTA and CDR2 is FQGNSA. CDR3 loop: CASSWVLNQPQHF. The CDR3 DNA is TGTGCCAGCAGCTGGGTCTTGAACCAGCCCCAGCATTTT.

The V and J genes are TRBV19 and TRBJ2-5; either TRBD1 or TRBD2 may supply D (5 bases each). Trimming stripped 4 bases from V and 2 bases from J, with 14 bases between. This CDR3 has 15 amino acids. Germline V gene lookup returns CDR1 LNHDA and CDR2 SQIVND (reference sequence). The CDR3 sequence is CASSTSGWGQETQYF. The CDR3 DNA reads as TGTGCCAGTAGTACCTCCGGGTGGGGGCAAGAGACCCAGTACTTC.

A few counts support this clone. The chain recombines TRBV14 with TRBJ1-5, with D tentatively TRBD1 (5 bases). This CDR3 has 13 residues. With 0 bases removed from V and 9 bases from J, the gap between germline ends came to 9 bases. CDR1 and CDR2 from the germline V gene are SGHDN and FVKESK. The CDR3: CASSQERGAPQHF. The DNA of the CDR3 is TGTGCCAGCAGCCAAGAGAGGGGAGCGCCCCAGCATTTT.

The sample holds one count of this clone. The V gene is TRBV3-1 (or the pseudogene TRBV3-2), the J gene TRBJ1-5; D not certain. This CDR3 contains 13 residues. The germline gives CDR1 LGHDT, CDR2 YNNKEL (reference sequence). Trimming cost V 1 base and J 7 bases, with 8 bases left between them. CDR3 sequence: CASSQGERQPQHF. DNA for the CDR3: TGTGCCAGCAGCCAAGGAGAGAGGCAGCCCCAGCATTTT.

The rearrangement joins TRBV11-2 to TRBJ1-1; D perhaps matches TRBD1 (5 bases). The CDR3 spans 13 residues. Germline V gene data show CDR1 as SGHAT and CDR2 as FQNNGV. The germline V and J ends were trimmed by 5 bases and 5 bases, with 12 bases remaining between them. The CDR3 nucleotides are TGTGCCAGCAGCGTCAGCCGGGGGACTGAAGCTTTCTTT. It is translated as CASSVSRGTEAFF.

The chain joins TRBV5-5 to TRBJ2-7; TRBD1 matches 8 bases. V lost 0 bases to trimming and J lost 7 bases; unmatched junction nucleotides: 9. The CDR3 extends over 15 amino acids. Germline V gene data show CDR1 as SGHKS and CDR2 as YYEKEE (reference sequence). The chain's CDR3 is CASSLARQGTGEQYF. The CDR3 DNA is TGTGCCAGCAGCTTGGCCCGACAGGGGACGGGGGAGCAGTACTTC.

This clone was counted a few times. The chain couples TRBV6-2 or TRBV6-3 to TRBJ2-5; D may be TRBD1 (5 bases). CDR1 is MNHEY and CDR2 is SVGEGT in the germline V gene. Deletions cut 6 bases from V and 7 bases from J, with 12 bases between. This CDR3 has 12 amino acids. The CDR3: CASSNDRGTQYF. DNA for the CDR3: TGTGCCAGCAGCAACGACAGAGGGACCCAGTACTTC.

V usage is TRBV4-1 and J usage is TRBJ1-4; D gene uncertain. Trimming stripped 2 bases from V and 7 bases from J, with 8 bases between. Germline V gene sequence: CDR1 MGHRA, CDR2 YSYEKL. This CDR3 region has 13 residues. This CDR3 is CASSQIIGEKLFF. The CDR3 DNA reads as TGCGCCAGCAGCCAAATTATCGGTGAAAAACTGTTTTTT.

The rearrangement joins TRBV6-5 to TRBJ1-4; a weak D match, TRBD1 (5 bases). Trimming removed 6 bases at V and 7 bases at J, with 9 bases between. This CDR3 spans 12 amino acids. Per germline, CDR1 MNHEY and CDR2 SVGAGI. CDR3 sequence (DNA): TGTGCCAGCAGCGACAGATTTGAAAAACTGTTTTTT. The encoded protein is CASSDRFEKLFF.

The chain joins TRBV7-3 to TRBJ1-2; no definite D call. Trimming removed 5 bases at V and 0 bases at J, with 7 bases between. The CDR3 length is 13 residues. Germline-derived CDR1 and CDR2 are SGHTA and FQGTGA. The CDR3 DNA sequence: TGTGCCAGCAGCCCGCAGGCTAACTATGGCTACACCTTC. This codes for CASSPQANYGYTF. Full variable domain (outside the CDR3, taken from reference TRBV7-3 and TRBJ1-2): GAGVSQTPSNKVTEKGKYVELRCDPISGHTALYWYRQSLGQGPEFLIYFQGTGAADDSGLPNDRFFAVRPEGSVSTLKIQRTERGDSAVYLCASSPQANYGYTFGSGTRLTVV.

This clone showed up just once. The chain couples TRBV4-1 to TRBJ1-2; D call uncertain. Deletions cut 1 base from V and 12 bases from J, with 9 bases between. The CDR3 has 11 amino acids. The V gene's germline CDR1 is MGHRA and CDR2 YSYEKL. In DNA form, the CDR3 reads TGCGCCAGCAGCCAAGGGCCAGATCACACCTTC. This translates into CASSQGPDHTF.

This chain connects TRBV20-1 to TRBJ1-1; no definite D call. V was clipped by 3 bases and J by 6 bases, with 5 bases between them. The CDR3 is 10 amino acids. The V gene's germline CDR1 is DFQATT and CDR2 SNEGSKA (reference sequence). In DNA form, the CDR3 reads TGCAGTGCTAGTGAGGCTGAAGCTTTCTTT. Amino acid sequence: CSASEAEAFF.

The chain joins TRBV11-2 to TRBJ2-5; D is unresolved. Germline CDR1 reads SGHAT; CDR2 reads FQNNGV. The V end was cut by 0 bases, the J end by 5 bases, with 13 bases between. CDR3 length equals 15 residues. The CDR3 DNA is TGTGCCAGCAGCTTAGAAGGTTTCGAGGCGGAGACCCAGTACTTC. It translates to CASSLEGFEAETQYF.

Written as DNA, the CDR3 is TGTGCCAGCAGTGATTTAGGGGCAAACTATGGCTACACCTTC. Its translation: CASSDLGANYGYTF. This chain connects TRBV6-1 to TRBJ1-2; a possible D gene is TRBD1 (5 bases). From germline, CDR1 is MNHNS and CDR2 SASEGT. V was pared by 3 bases and J by 2 bases, with 10 bases between. The CDR3 spans 14 residues.

This rearrangement joins TRBV15 to TRBJ1-4; D remains unclear. V lost 4 bases and J lost 8, with 8 bases in between. CDR1 LNHNV and CDR2 YYDKDF come from the germline V gene (reference sequence). This CDR3 has 12 residues. The CDR3 protein is CATSNLGEKLFF. CDR3 nucleotide sequence: TGTGCCACCAGCAACCTCGGGGAAAAACTGTTTTTT.

The chain carries TRBV28 and TRBJ2-7; 9 bases line up with TRBD1. The germline CDR1 and CDR2 sequences are MDHEN and SYDVKM. The J segment lost 3 bases and the V segment lost 3 bases, leaving 9 bases of the junction unmatched. The CDR3 has 16 amino acids. The CDR3 loop is CASSFHRTGVDYEQYF. CDR3 sequence (DNA): TGTGCCAGCAGTTTCCACAGGACAGGGGTCGACTACGAGCAGTACTTC.